The 23 T cell receptor beta chains below come from one sample, sequenced in a study of blood T cells in healthy people across ages. Together with a sample-barcoded 5' primer, a J-beta primer mix was included in a second PCR lasting roughly 6 to 12 cycles. MiXCR, applied by TCRdb to the 5' RACE reads, yields one record per CDR3 protein. The table records approximately 940,000 distinct CDR3 sequences, roughly 52% of them present only once. Sequenced material: blood. All receptors derive from a man under 40 in good health.

The V gene is TRBV30, the J gene TRBJ1-2, with 8 bases matching TRBD1. The CDR3 is 13 amino acids. Germline assignment: CDR1 GTSNPN and CDR2 SVGIG (reference sequence). V shed 7 bases, J shed 2 bases, and the junction held 6 bases outside the gene matches. CDR3 sequence: CASPTGANYGYTF. The DNA for the CDR3 is TGTGCCTCTCCGACAGGGGCGAACTATGGCTACACCTTC.

The V gene is TRBV24-1, the J gene TRBJ1-2; maybe TRBD1 (6 bases). Germline V gene sequence: CDR1 KGHDR, CDR2 SFDVKD. V was pared by 2 bases and J by 7 bases, with 13 bases between. This CDR3 is built from 14 residues. For the CDR3, the DNA is TGTGCCACCAGTGATTGGTACAGGGTCGTTGGCTACACCTTC. It is translated as CATSDWYRVVGYTF.

V gene TRBV15 combines with J gene TRBJ2-3; 14 bases are shared with TRBD2. Germline CDR1 reads LNHNV; CDR2 reads YYDKDF (reference sequence). V lost 0 bases, J lost 1 base, and 3 bases stayed unmatched. The CDR3 loop spans 18 amino acids. CDR3: CATSRDRTSGGRTDTQYF. CDR3 coding DNA: TGTGCCACCAGCAGAGACCGGACTAGCGGGGGGCGCACAGATACGCAGTATTTT.

This clonotype was seen only a few times. The V call is TRBV7-2, the J call TRBJ1-2; D gene uncertain. V was cut by 1 base and J by 2 bases, with 11 bases left in between. CDR3 size: 15 residues. Germline CDR1 SGHTA, CDR2 FQGNSA. CDR3 sequence reads: CASSLGRTLNYGYTF. For the CDR3, the DNA is TGTGCCAGCAGCTTAGGCAGGACGTTGAACTATGGCTACACCTTC.

This clonotype was observed a few times. The chain uses TRBV10-3 and TRBJ2-3; 9 nucleotides match TRBD2. Germline loops: CDR1 ENHRY, CDR2 SYGVKD. The V segment lost 6 bases and the J segment 2 bases; nucleotides outside the gene matches: 6. The CDR3 is made up of 15 amino acids. CDR3 loop: CAIRASGDLTDTQYF. CDR3 coding DNA: TGTGCCATCAGGGCTAGCGGGGACCTCACAGATACGCAGTATTTT.

The genes are TRBV7-2 and TRBJ2-5; TRBD1 matches 7 bases. The J call may be in error: the DNA end matches TRBJ2-7 better. The V gene's germline CDR1 is SGHTA and CDR2 FQGNSA. The CDR3 loop spans 15 amino acids. CDR3 DNA: TGTGCCAGCAGCTTAGCGTTTACAGGGGAAGGCGAGCAGTACTTC. It specifies CASSLAFTGEGEQYF.

This clonotype was detected a few times. This chain joins TRBV6-6 and TRBJ2-3; 8 nucleotides agree with TRBD1. There are 15 residues in the CDR3. V shed 5 bases, J shed 3 bases, and the junction held 7 bases outside the gene matches. Germline values: CDR1 MNHNY, CDR2 SVGAGI (reference sequence). Here the CDR3 reads CASSQRTGRTDTQYF. In DNA form, the CDR3 reads TGTGCCAGCAGTCAGCGGACAGGGAGAACAGATACGCAGTATTTT.

The V call is TRBV27, the J call TRBJ1-2; 9 nucleotides agree with TRBD1. The CDR3 totals 14 residues. The V gene's germline CDR1 is MNHEY and CDR2 SMNVEV (reference sequence). After removal of 6 bases from V and 4 bases from J, the junction contained 6 bases not matched to a gene. This CDR3 reads CASRGQGQGYGYTF. CDR3 DNA sequence: TGTGCCAGCAGGGGACAGGGTCAGGGCTATGGCTACACCTTC.

The chain joins TRBV9 to TRBJ2-3, with 11 bases aligning to TRBD2. The CDR3 is 16 residues long. CDR1 is SGDLS, CDR2 YYNGEE, per germline. V trimming: 1 base; J trimming: 4 bases; junction bases outside the gene matches: 5. CDR3 loop: CASSVLGGLAADTQYF. The CDR3 DNA reads as TGTGCCAGCAGCGTATTAGGGGGACTAGCGGCAGATACGCAGTATTTT.

The chain uses TRBV7-2 and TRBJ1-5; no firm D call. V gave up 0 bases and J gave up 0 bases, with 9 bases separating them. CDR1 and CDR2 (germline): SGHTA, FQGNSA. The CDR3 runs 16 residues. CDR3 residues: CASSLAVGNSNQPQHF. The DNA of the CDR3 is TGTGCCAGCAGCTTAGCTGTAGGGAATAGCAATCAGCCCCAGCATTTT.

The table lists this clonotype with a few counts. The chain employs TRBV7-2 and TRBJ1-6; no reliable D call. Germline CDR1 and CDR2: SGHTA and FQGNSA. The CDR3 length is 13 residues. Trimming stripped 5 bases from V and 14 bases from J, with 16 bases between. CDR3 sequence: CASSHPMGLTLHF. CDR3 nucleotides: TGTGCCAGCAGCCATCCGATGGGTTTGACCCTCCACTTT. Looking up the rest from reference TRBV7-2 and TRBJ1-6 gives the full variable domain: GAGVSQSPSNKVTEKGKDVELRCDPISGHTALYWYRQSLGQGLEFLIYFQGNSAPDKSGLPSDRFSAERTGGSVSTLTIQRTQQEDSAVYLCASSHPMGLTLHFGNGTRLTVT.

The V gene is TRBV9, the J gene TRBJ2-3, with D possibly being TRBD1 (5 bases). The CDR3 spans 13 residues. The germline V gene encodes CDR1 SGDLS and CDR2 YYNGEE. V was cut by 1 base and J by 4 bases, with 7 bases left in between. CDR3 sequence (DNA): TGTGCCAGCAGCGTAACGACAGCAGATACGCAGTATTTT. It translates to CASSVTTADTQYF.

This clonotype occurred a few times. The rearrangement joins TRBV19 to TRBJ2-1; 11 nucleotides agree with TRBD2. Per germline, CDR1 LNHDA and CDR2 SQIVND (reference sequence). Trimming took 4 bases from V and 3 from J; bases not matched to a gene: 5. This CDR3 has 16 residues. In DNA form, the CDR3 reads TGTGCCAGTAGTAGCCTAGCGGGGGGTGACTACAATGAGCAGTTCTTC. Amino acid sequence: CASSSLAGGDYNEQFF. Based on the CDR3 plus reference TRBV19 and TRBJ2-1, the full variable domain is DGGITQSPKYLFRKEGQNVTLSCEQNLNHDAMYWYRQDPGQGLRLIYYSQIVNDFQKGDIAEGYSVSREKKESFPLTVTSAQKNPTAFYLCASSSLAGGDYNEQFFGPGTRLTVL.

The table lists this clonotype with a few counts. The gene calls are TRBV12-3 or TRBV12-4 and TRBJ2-5, with a weak D call TRBD1 (6 bases). The CDR3 loop spans 15 amino acids. Trimming pared 1 base from V and 0 bases from J, leaving 9 bases between. CDR3 region: CASSLVDRYQETQYF. The CDR3 nucleotides are TGTGCCAGCAGTTTAGTTGACAGGTACCAAGAGACCCAGTACTTC.

The chain uses TRBV7-2 and TRBJ1-3; D remains ambiguous. V gave up 1 base and J gave up 4 bases, with 11 bases separating them. Germline V lookup: CDR1 SGHTA, CDR2 FQGNSA. CDR3 length: 15 residues. CDR3 DNA: TGTGCCAGCAGCTTAGTCTCCGGACCGGGAAACACCATATATTTT. This translates into CASSLVSGPGNTIYF.

This clonotype was observed a few times. J is TRBJ1-1 and V is TRBV12-3 or TRBV12-4, with 8 positions matching TRBD1. There are 16 residues in the CDR3. With V trimmed by 4 bases and J by 1 base, 8 bases remained unmatched. The CDR3 coding sequence is TGTGCCAGCAGTTCCCGTCCCGGGACAGGGAACACTGAAGCTTTCTTT. Translation: CASSSRPGTGNTEAFF.

V and J are TRBV4-2 and TRBJ2-1, with 9 bases lining up with TRBD1. Trimming removed 0 bases from V and 5 bases from J; junction bases left unmatched: 5. Germline loops: CDR1 LGHNA, CDR2 YNFKEQ. The CDR3 runs to 16 residues. This CDR3 is CASSQDLQGANNEQFF. The CDR3 DNA is TGTGCCAGCAGCCAAGATCTACAGGGGGCGAACAATGAGCAGTTCTTC.

This clonotype was observed a handful of times. The J gene is TRBJ2-3, the V gene TRBV15, with no clear D. The germline V and J ends were trimmed by 0 bases and 14 bases, with 15 bases remaining between them. The CDR3 is 13 amino acids. The germline gives CDR1 LNHNV, CDR2 YYDKDF (reference sequence). The DNA of the CDR3 is TGTGCCACCAGCAGAGATGTCGAAGAGAAGCCGTATTTT. Protein: CATSRDVEEKPYF.

The chain has TRBV29-1 and TRBJ1-4, with D perhaps matching TRBD1 (5 bases). The CDR3 sequence is 11 residues long. CDR1 SQVTM and CDR2 ANQGSEA come from the germline V gene. V was cut by 7 bases and J by 8 bases, with 11 bases left in between. The CDR3 DNA sequence: TGCAGCGGGAACCGGGGGGAAAAACTGTTTTTT. Translated: CSGNRGEKLFF.

This chain connects TRBV2 to TRBJ1-4; D gene ambiguous. Trimming cost V 11 bases and J 3 bases, with 16 bases left between them. The CDR3 contains 14 residues. Germline V CDR1 and CDR2: SNHLY, FYNNEI. As DNA, the CDR3 is TGTGCCCCGGACCTCGGGCAGCCTAATGAAAAACTGTTTTTT. This codes for CAPDLGQPNEKLFF.

The J gene is TRBJ1-2, the V gene TRBV2; 7 nucleotides align to TRBD1. This CDR3 is 14 amino acids long. V shed 10 bases and J 7 bases; nucleotides not matched to a gene: 15. CDR1 and CDR2 (germline): SNHLY, FYNNEI. The chain's CDR3 is CATRSGTVGPGYTF. DNA for the CDR3: TGTGCCACCAGATCCGGGACAGTGGGACCTGGCTACACCTTC.

This clonotype showed up just a few times. The J gene is TRBJ2-5, the V gene TRBV29-1; possible D gene TRBD1, 5 bases. From germline, CDR1 is SQVTM and CDR2 ANQGSEA. The CDR3 sequence is 14 residues long. Trimming left V 4 bases short and J 1 base short, with 13 bases between. CDR3 DNA sequence: TGCAGCGTTGCTGGGCAGGGTGCCCAAGAGACCCAGTACTTC. Translating it yields CSVAGQGAQETQYF.

This CDR3 reads CASSHSLNQPQHF. The CDR3 coding sequence is TGTGCCAGCAGCCATTCCCTGAATCAGCCCCAGCATTTT. The chain employs TRBV12-3 or TRBV12-4 and TRBJ1-5; D unclear. Trimming removed 6 bases at V and 4 bases at J, with 10 bases between. CDR3 length: 13 residues.